A single T cell receptor beta chain is shown here with its context. Its antigen is still unknown. Expressed TCRB transcripts were sequenced, since all the RNA that had been isolated was reverse transcribed. Some clones are missing from TCRdb's copy, which holds only in-frame ones; the method was immunoSEQ multiplex PCR. Altogether 850,000 to 900,000 clones are present, 15% to 20% being singletons, with the ten largest covering 0.023%. The data derive from a study of beta chain features in type 1 diabetes. General study results and limits: For Type 1 diabetes patients, all four CD4+ subsets carried TCRB CDR3s that were moderately but significantly shorter. Junctions at VDJ sites from type 1 diabetes patients had fewer insertions and more deletions.

Purities in excess of 95% were seen in all sorted populations. Per the germline V gene, CDR1 is LNHDA and CDR2 is SQIVND (reference sequence). This CDR3 region has 16 residues. J gave up 3 bases and V 10 bases, and 13 bases lay outside the gene matches. This TCR derives from a woman under 30 in good health. The material sequenced was naive CD4+ T cells from blood. This rearrangement joins TRBV19 to TRBJ1-5, with 9 bases fitting TRBD1. The CDR3 nucleotides read TGTGCCACCCATAGCCCCCGGACAGGGGACAATCAGCCCCAGCATTTT. As protein: CATHSPRTGDNQPQHF.